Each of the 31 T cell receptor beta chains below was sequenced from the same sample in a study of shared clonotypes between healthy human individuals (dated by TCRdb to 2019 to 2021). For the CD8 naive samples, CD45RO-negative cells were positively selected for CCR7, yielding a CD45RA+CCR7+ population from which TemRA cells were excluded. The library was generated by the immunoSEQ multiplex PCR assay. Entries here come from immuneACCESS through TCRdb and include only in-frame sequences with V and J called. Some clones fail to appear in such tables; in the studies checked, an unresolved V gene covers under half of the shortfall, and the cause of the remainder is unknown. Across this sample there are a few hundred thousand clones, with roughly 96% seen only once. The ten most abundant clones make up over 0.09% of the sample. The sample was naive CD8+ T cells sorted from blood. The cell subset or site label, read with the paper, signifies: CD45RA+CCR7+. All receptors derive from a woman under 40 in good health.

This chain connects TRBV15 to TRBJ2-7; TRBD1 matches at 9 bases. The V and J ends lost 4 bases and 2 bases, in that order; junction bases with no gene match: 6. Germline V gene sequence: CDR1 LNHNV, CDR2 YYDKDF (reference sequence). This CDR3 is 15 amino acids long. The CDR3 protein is CATSTGQGLTYEQYF. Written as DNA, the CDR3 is TGTGCCACCAGCACGGGACAGGGATTAACCTACGAGCAGTACTTC.

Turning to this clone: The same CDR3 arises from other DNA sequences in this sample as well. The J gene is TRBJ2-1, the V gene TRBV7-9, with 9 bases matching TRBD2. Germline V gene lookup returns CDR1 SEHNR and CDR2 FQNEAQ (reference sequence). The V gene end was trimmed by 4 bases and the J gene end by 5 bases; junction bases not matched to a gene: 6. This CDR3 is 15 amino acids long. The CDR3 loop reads CASSSTSGRDNEQFF. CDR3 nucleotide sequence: TGTGCCAGCAGCTCGACTAGCGGAAGAGACAATGAGCAGTTCTTC.

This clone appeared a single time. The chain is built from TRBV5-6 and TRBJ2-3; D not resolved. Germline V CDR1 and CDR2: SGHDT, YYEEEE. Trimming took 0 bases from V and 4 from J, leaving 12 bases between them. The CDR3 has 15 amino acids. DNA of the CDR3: TGTGCCAGCAGCTTGGCGTCAGGAGAAGCAGATACGCAGTATTTT. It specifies CASSLASGEADTQYF.

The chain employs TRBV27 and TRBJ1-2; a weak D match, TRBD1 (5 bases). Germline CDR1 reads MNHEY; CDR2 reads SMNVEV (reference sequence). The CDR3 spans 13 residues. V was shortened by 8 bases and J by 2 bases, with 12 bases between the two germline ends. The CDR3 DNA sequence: TGTGCCAGCGGACACGGGCCGAACTATGGCTACACCTTC. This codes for CASGHGPNYGYTF.

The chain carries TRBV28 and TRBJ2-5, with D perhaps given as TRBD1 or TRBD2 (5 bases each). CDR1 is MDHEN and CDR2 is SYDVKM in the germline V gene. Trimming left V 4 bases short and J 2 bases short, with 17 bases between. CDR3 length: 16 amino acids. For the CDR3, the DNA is TGTGCCAGCAGTTCCTCCGGGACCAGTTATCAAGAGACCCAGTACTTC. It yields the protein CASSSSGTSYQETQYF.

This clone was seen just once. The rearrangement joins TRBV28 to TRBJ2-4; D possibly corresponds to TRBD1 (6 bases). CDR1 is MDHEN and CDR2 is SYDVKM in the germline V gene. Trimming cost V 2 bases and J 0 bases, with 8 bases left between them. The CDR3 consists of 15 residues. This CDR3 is CASSLTGLAKNIQYF. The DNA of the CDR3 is TGTGCCAGCAGTTTAACAGGGCTAGCCAAAAACATTCAGTACTTC.

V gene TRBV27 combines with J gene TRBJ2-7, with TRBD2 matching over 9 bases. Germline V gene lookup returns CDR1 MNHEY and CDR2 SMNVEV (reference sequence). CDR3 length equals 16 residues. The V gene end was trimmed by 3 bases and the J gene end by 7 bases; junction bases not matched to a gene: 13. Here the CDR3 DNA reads TGTGCCAGCAGTTTCTCGGTTAGCGGGAGTTCAGGGGAGCAGTACTTC. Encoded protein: CASSFSVSGSSGEQYF.

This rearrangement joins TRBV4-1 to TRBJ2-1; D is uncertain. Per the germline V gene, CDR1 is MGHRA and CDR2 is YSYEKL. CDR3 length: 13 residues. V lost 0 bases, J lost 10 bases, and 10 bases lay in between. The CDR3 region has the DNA TGCGCCAGCAGCCAAGATCTCGCGACGGAGCAGTTCTTC. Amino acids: CASSQDLATEQFF.

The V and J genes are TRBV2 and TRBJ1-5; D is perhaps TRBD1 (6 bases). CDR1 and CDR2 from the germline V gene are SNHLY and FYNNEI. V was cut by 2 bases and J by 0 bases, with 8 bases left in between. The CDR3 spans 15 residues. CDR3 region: CASSERDISNQPQHF. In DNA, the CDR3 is TGTGCCAGCAGTGAAAGGGACATTAGCAATCAGCCCCAGCATTTT.

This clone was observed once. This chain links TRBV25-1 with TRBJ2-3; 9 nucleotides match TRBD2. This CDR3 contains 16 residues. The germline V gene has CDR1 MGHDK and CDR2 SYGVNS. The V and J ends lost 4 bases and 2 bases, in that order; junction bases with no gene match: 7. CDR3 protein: CASSVGLAFNTDTQYF. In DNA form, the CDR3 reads TGTGCCAGCAGTGTCGGACTAGCGTTCAACACAGATACGCAGTATTTT.

In DNA, the CDR3 is TGCGCCAGCAGCCCGGCCGGGGGCGTGAACACCGGGGAGCTGTTTTTT. Residues: CASSPAGGVNTGELFF. This rearrangement joins TRBV5-1 to TRBJ2-2, with D tentatively TRBD1 or TRBD2 (6 bases each). The germline V gene has CDR1 SGHRS and CDR2 YFSETQ. The CDR3 is 16 amino acids. V was clipped by 4 bases and J by 1 base, with 14 bases between them.

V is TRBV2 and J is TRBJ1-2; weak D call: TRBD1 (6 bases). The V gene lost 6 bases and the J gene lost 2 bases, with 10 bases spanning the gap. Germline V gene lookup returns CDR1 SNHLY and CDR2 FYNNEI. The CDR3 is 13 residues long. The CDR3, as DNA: TGTGCCAGCAGGGACAGCTTCAACTATGGCTACACCTTC. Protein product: CASRDSFNYGYTF.

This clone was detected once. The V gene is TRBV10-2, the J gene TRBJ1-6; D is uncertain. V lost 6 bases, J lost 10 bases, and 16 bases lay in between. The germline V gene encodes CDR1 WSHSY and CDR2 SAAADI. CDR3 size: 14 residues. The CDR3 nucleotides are TGCGCCAGCAGGCAAGACATGGACCCCTCACCCCTCCACTTT. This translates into CASRQDMDPSPLHF.

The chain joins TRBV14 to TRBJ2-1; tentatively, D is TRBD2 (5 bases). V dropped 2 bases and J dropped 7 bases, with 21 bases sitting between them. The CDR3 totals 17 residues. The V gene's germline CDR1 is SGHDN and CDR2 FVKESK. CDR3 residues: CASSQRWETLTTNEQFF. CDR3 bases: TGTGCCAGCAGCCAACGGTGGGAGACTCTTACCACGAATGAGCAGTTCTTC.

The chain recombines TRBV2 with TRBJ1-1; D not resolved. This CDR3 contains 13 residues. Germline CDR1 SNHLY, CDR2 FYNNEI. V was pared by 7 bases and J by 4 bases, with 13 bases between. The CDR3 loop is CASMRASGTEAFF. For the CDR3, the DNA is TGTGCCAGCATGAGGGCTTCGGGCACTGAAGCTTTCTTT.

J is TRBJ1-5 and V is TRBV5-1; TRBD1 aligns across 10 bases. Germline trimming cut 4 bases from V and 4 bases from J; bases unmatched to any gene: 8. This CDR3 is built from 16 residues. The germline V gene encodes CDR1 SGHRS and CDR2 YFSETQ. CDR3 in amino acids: CASSPGDRGQNQPQHF. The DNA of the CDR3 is TGCGCCAGCAGCCCGGGAGACAGGGGGCAAAATCAGCCCCAGCATTTT.

CDR3 coding DNA: TGTGCCAGCAGTTTAATCGGGAGGGATTACAATGAGCAGTTCTTC. Translation gives CASSLIGRDYNEQFF. J is TRBJ2-1 and V is TRBV27; 8 nucleotides agree with TRBD2. The CDR3 contains 15 residues. V lost 2 bases to trimming and J lost 4 bases; unmatched junction nucleotides: 4. CDR1 MNHEY and CDR2 SMNVEV come from the germline V gene (reference sequence).

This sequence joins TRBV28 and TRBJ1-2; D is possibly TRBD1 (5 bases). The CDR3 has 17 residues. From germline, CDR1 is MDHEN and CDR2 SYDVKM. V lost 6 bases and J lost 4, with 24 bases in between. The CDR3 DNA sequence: TGTGCCAGCAGCAAGACCGGGCAGGGCCCTCAATTCTATGGCTACACCTTC. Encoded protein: CASSKTGQGPQFYGYTF.

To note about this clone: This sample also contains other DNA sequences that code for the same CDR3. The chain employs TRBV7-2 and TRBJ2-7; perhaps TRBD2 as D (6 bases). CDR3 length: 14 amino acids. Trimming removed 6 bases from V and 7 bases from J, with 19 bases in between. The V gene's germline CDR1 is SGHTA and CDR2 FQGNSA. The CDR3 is CASSYTGSLYEQYF. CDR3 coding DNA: TGTGCCAGCAGTTATACCGGGAGCCTTTATGAGCAGTACTTC.

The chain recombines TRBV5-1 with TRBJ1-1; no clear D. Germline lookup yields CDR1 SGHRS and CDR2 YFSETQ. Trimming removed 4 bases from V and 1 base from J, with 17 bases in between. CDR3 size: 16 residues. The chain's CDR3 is CASSTSLGSGNTEAFF. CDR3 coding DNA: TGCGCCAGCAGCACCTCACTAGGGTCTGGGAACACTGAAGCTTTCTTT.

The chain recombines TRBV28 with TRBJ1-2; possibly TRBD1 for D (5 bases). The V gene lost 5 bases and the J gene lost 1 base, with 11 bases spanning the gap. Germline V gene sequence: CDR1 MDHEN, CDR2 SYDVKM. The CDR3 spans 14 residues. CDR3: CASSPLGVNYGYTF. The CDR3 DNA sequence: TGTGCCAGCAGTCCCCTGGGGGTTAACTATGGCTACACCTTC.

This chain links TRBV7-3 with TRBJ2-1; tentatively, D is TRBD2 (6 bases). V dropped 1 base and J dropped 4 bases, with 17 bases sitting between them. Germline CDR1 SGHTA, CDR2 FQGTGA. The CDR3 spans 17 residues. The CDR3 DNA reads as TGTGCCAGCAGCTTAATTTTTACGGCGGGAAATTACAATGAGCAGTTCTTC. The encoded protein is CASSLIFTAGNYNEQFF.

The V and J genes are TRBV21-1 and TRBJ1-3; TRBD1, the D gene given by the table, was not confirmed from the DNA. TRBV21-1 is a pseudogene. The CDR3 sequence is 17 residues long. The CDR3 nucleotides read TGTGCCAGCAGCCCCCCCCGGACAGCTAGACGTGGAAACACCATATATTTT. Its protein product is CASSPPRTARRGNTIYF.

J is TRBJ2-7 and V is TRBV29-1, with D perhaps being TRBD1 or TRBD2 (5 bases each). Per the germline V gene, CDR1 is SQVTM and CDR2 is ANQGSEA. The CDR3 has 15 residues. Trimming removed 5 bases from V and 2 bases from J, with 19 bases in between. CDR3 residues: CSVSQPSRGTYEQYF. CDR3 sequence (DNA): TGCAGCGTTTCACAACCGAGTCGGGGCACCTACGAGCAGTACTTC.

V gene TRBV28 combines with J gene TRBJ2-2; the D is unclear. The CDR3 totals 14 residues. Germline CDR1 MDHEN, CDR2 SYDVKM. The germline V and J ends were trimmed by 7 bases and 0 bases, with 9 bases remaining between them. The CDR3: CASIAQSNTGELFF. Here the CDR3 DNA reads TGTGCCAGCATAGCCCAGTCGAACACCGGGGAGCTGTTTTTT.

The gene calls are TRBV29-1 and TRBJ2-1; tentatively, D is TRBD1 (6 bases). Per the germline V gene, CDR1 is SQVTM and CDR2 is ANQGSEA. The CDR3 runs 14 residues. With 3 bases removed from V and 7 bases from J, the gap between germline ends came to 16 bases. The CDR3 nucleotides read TGCAGCGTTGATGGACAGTGGCCTGGGAATGAGCAGTTCTTC. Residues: CSVDGQWPGNEQFF.

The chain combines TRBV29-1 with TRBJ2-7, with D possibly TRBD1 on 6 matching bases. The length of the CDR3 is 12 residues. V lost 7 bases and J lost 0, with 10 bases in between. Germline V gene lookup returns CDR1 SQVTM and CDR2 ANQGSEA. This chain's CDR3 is CSGDTRSYEQYF. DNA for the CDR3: TGCAGCGGGGACACCCGCTCCTACGAGCAGTACTTC.

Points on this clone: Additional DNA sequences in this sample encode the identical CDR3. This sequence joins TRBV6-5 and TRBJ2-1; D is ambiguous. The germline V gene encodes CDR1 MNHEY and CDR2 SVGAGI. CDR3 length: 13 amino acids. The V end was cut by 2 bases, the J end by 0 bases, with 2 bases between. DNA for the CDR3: TGTGCCAGCAGTTACAGCTCCTACAATGAGCAGTTCTTC. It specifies CASSYSSYNEQFF.

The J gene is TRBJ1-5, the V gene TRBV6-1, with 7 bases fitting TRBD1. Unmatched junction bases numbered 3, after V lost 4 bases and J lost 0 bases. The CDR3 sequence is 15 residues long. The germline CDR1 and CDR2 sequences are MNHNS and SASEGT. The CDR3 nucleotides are TGTGCCAGCAGTGGACAGGGATCTAGCAATCAGCCCCAGCATTTT. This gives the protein CASSGQGSSNQPQHF.

CDR3 in amino acids: CASSVGGGRTDTQYF. The CDR3 nucleotides read TGTGCCAGCAGCGTAGGAGGGGGTAGGACAGATACGCAGTATTTT. The V call is TRBV9, the J call TRBJ2-3; a possible D gene is TRBD1 (6 bases). V lost 0 bases to trimming and J lost 3 bases, with 11 bases between them. CDR1 is SGDLS, CDR2 YYNGEE, per germline. The CDR3 has 15 residues.

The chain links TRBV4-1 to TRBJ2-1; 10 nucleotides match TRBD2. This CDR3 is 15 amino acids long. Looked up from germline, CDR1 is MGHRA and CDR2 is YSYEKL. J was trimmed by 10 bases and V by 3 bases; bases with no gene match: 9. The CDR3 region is CASSHLAGVPCEQFF. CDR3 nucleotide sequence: TGCGCCAGCAGCCACCTAGCGGGAGTTCCCTGCGAGCAGTTCTTC.